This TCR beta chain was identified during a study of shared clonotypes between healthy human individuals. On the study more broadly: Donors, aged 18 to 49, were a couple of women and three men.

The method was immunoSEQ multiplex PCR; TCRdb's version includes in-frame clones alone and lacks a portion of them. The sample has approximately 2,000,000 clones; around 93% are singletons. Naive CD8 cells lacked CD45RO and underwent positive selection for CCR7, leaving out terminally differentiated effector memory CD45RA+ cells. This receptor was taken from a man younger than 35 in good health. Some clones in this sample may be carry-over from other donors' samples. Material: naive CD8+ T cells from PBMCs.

The CDR3 sequence: CASSEFRRTGMLGNQPQHF. In DNA form, the CDR3 reads TGTGCCAGCAGTGAGTTTCGCCGGACAGGGATGCTGGGCAATCAGCCCCAGCATTTT. The V and J genes are TRBV6-1 and TRBJ1-5; 8 nucleotides align to TRBD1. The CDR3 covers 19 residues. Germline V gene sequence: CDR1 MNHNS, CDR2 SASEGT. The V gene end was trimmed by 3 bases and the J gene end by 2 bases; junction bases not matched to a gene: 15.